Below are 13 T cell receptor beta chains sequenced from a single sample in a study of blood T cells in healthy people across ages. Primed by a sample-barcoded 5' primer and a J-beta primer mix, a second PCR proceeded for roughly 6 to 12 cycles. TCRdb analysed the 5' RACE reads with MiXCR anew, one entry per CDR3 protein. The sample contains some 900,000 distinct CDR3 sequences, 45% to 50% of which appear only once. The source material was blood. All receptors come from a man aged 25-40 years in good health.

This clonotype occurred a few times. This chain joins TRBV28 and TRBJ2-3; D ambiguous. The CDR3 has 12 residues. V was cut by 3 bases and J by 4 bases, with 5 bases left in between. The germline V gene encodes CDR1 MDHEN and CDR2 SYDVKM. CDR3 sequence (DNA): TGTGCCAGCAGTTTCGCTCCAGATACGCAGTATTTT. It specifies CASSFAPDTQYF. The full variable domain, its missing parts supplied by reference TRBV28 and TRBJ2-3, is DVKVTQSSRYLVKRTGEKVFLECVQDMDHENMFWYRQDPGLGLRLIYFSYDVKMKEKGDIPEGYSVSREKKERFSLILESASTNQTSMYLCASSFAPDTQYFGPGTRLTVL.

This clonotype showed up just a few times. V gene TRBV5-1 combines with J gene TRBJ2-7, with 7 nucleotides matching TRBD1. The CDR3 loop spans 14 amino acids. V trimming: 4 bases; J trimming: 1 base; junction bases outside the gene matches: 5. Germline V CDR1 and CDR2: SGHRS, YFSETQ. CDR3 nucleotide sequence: TGCGCCAGCAGCCCTCCGGGACAGTCCTACGAGCAGTACTTC. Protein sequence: CASSPPGQSYEQYF.

The DNA for the CDR3 is TGTGCCAGCAGCGCGGGACTAGCGGCGGGCACAGATACGCAGTATTTT. Amino acid sequence: CASSAGLAAGTDTQYF. The chain joins TRBV7-9 to TRBJ2-3, with TRBD2 matching over 11 bases. This CDR3 comprises 16 residues. The V and J ends lost 5 bases and 1 base, in that order; junction bases with no gene match: 5. The V gene's germline CDR1 is SEHNR and CDR2 FQNEAQ (reference sequence).

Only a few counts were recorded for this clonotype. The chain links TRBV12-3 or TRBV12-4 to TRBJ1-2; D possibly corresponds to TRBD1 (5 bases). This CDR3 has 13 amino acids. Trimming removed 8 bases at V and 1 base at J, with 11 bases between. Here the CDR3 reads CASLRGGNYGYTF. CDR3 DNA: TGTGCCAGCCTACGGGGGGGTAACTATGGCTACACCTTC.

The CDR3 nucleotides are TGTGCTAGTGGTTTCTGTCCGGGCTGGGACAATCAGCCCCAGCATTTT. Residues: CASGFCPGWDNQPQHF. V and J are TRBV12-5 and TRBJ1-5; D unclear. V was trimmed by 3 bases and J by 3 bases, leaving 15 bases between them. CDR1 and CDR2 (germline): LGHNT, FRNRAP. The CDR3 loop spans 16 amino acids.

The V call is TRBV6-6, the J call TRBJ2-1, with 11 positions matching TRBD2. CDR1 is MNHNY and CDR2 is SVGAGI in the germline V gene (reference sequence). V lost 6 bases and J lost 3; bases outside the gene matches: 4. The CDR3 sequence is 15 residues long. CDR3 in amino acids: CASSKTSGVYNEQFF. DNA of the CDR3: TGTGCCAGCAGCAAGACTAGCGGGGTCTACAATGAGCAGTTCTTC.

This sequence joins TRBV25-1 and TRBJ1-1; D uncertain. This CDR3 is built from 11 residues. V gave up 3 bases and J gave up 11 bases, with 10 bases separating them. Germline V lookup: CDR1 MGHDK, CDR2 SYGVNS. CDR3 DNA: TGTGCCAGCAGTGACCTCGGGGATGCTTTCTTT. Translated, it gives CASSDLGDAFF.

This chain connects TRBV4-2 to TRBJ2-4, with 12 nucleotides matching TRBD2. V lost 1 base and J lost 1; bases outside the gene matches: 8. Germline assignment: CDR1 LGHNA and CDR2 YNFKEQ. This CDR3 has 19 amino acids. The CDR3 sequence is CASSQGASGGVKAKNIQYF. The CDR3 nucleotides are TGTGCCAGCAGCCAAGGAGCTAGCGGGGGGGTTAAGGCCAAAAACATTCAGTACTTC.

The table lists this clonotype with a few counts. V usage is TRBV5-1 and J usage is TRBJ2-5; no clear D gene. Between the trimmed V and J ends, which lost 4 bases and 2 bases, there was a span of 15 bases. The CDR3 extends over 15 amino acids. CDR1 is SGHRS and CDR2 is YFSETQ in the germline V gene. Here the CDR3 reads CASSVTSLRQETQYF. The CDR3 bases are TGCGCCAGCAGCGTGACTTCGCTTAGACAAGAGACCCAGTACTTC.

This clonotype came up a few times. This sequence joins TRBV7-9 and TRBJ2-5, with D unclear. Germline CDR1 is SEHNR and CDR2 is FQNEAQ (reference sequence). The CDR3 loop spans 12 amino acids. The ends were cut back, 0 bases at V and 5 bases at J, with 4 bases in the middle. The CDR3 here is CASSLAFETQYF. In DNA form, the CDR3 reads TGTGCCAGCAGCTTAGCGTTCGAGACCCAGTACTTC.

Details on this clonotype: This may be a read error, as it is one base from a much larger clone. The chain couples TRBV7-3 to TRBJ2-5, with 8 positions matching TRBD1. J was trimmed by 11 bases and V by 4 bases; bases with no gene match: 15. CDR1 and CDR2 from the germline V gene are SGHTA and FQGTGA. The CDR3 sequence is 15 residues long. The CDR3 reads CASSSTGGLYNEQYF. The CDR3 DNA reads TGTGCCAGCAGCTCAACAGGGGGTCTGTACAATGAGCAGTACTTC.

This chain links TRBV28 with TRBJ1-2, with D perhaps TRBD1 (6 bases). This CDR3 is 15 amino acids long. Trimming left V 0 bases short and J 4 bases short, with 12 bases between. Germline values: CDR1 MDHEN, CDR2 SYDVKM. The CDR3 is CASSLWAGAAYGYTF. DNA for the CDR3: TGTGCCAGCAGTTTATGGGCAGGGGCTGCCTATGGCTACACCTTC.

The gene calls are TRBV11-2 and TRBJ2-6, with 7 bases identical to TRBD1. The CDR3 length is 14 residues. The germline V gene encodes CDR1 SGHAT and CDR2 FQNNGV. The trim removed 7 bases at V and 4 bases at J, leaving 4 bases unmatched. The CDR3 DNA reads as TGTGCCAGCACGAGGGGGCAGGGGGCCAACGTCCTGACTTTC. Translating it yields CASTRGQGANVLTF.